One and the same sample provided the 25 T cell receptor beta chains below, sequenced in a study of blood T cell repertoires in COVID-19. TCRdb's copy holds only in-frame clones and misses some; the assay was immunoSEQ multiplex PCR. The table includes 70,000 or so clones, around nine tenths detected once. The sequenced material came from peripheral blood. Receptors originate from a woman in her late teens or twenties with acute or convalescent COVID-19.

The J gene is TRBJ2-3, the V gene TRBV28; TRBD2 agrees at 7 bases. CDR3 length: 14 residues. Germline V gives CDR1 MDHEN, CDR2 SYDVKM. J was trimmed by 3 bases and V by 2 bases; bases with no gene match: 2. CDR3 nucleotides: TGTGCCAGCAGTTTAGGCGGGGGTACAGATACGCAGTATTTT. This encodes CASSLGGGTDTQYF.

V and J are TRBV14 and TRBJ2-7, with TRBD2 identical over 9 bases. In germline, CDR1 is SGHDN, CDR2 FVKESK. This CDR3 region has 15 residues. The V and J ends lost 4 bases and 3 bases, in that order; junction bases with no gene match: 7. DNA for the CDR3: TGTGCCAGCAGCCGCGGGCGGGGGGGCTACTACGAGCAGTACTTC. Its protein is CASSRGRGGYYEQYF.

For the CDR3, the DNA is TGTGCCATCAGTGAGTCCGTACAGGGGCCCTACAATGAGCAGTTCTTC. Amino acids: CAISESVQGPYNEQFF. V usage is TRBV10-3 and J usage is TRBJ2-1; 7 nucleotides match TRBD1. V shed 0 bases and J 2 bases; nucleotides not matched to a gene: 4. CDR1 and CDR2 (germline): ENHRY, SYGVKD. CDR3 length: 16 residues.

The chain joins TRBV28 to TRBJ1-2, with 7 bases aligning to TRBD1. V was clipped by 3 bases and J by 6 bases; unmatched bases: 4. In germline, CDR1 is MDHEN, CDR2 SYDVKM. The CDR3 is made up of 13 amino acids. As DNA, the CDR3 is TGTGCCAGCAGTTTCGGGACAGAGAATGGCTACACCTTC. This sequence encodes CASSFGTENGYTF.

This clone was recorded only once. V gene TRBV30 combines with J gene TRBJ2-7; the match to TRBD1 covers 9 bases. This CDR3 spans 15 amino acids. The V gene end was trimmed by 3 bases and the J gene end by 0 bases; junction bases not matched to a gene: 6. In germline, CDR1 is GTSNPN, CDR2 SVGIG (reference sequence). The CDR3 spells CAWRREDRGSYEQYF. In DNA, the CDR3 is TGTGCCTGGAGAAGAGAGGACAGGGGCTCCTACGAGCAGTACTTC.

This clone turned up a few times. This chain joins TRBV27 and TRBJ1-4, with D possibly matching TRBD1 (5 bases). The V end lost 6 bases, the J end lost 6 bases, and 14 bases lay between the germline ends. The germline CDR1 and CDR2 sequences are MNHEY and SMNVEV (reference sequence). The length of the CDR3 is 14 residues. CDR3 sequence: CASSRDSIDEKLFF. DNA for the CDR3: TGTGCCAGCAGCCGAGACAGCATAGATGAAAAACTGTTTTTT. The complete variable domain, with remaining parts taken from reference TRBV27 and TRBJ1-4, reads EAQVTQNPRYLITVTGKKLTVTCSQNMNHEYMSWYRQDPGLGLRQIYYSMNVEVTDKGDVPEGYKVSRKEKRNFPLILESPSPNQTSLYFCASSRDSIDEKLFFGSGTQLSVL.

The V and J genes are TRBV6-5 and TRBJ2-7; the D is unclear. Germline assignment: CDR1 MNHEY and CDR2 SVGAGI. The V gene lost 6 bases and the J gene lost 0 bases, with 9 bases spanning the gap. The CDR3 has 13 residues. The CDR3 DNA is TGTGCCAGCAGCCTGACTGACTCCTACGAGCAGTACTTC. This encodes CASSLTDSYEQYF.

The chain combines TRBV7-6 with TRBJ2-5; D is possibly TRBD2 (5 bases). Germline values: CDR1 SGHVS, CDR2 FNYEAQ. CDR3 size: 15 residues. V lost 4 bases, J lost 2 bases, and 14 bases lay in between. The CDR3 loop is CASSSSNLRQETQYF. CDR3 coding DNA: TGTGCCAGCAGCTCTAGCAATCTCAGACAAGAGACCCAGTACTTC. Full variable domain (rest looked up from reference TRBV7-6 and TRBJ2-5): GAGVSQSPRYKVTKRGQDVALRCDPISGHVSLYWYRQALGQGPEFLTYFNYEAQQDKSGLPNDRFSAERPEGSISTLTIQRTEQRDSAMYRCASSSSNLRQETQYFGPGTRLLVL.

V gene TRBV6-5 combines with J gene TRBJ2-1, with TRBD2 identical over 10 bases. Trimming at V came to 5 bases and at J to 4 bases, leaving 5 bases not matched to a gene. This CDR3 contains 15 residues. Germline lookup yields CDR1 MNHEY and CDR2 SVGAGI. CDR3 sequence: CASSTGLAAYNEQFF. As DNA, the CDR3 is TGTGCCAGCAGTACCGGACTAGCGGCTTACAATGAGCAGTTCTTC.

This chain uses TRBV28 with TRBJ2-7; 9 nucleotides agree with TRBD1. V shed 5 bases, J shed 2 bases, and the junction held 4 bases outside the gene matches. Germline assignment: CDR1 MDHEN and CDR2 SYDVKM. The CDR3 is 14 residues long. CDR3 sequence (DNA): TGTGCCAGCAGTACCCACAGGGGGCCCTACGAGCAGTACTTC. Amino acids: CASSTHRGPYEQYF. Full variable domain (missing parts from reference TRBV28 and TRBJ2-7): DVKVTQSSRYLVKRTGEKVFLECVQDMDHENMFWYRQDPGLGLRLIYFSYDVKMKEKGDIPEGYSVSREKKERFSLILESASTNQTSMYLCASSTHRGPYEQYFGPGTRLTVT.

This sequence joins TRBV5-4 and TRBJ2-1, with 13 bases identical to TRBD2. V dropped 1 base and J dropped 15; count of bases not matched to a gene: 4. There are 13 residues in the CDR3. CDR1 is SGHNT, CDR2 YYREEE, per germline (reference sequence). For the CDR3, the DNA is TGTGCCAGCAGCTTGAGGACTAGCGGGAGACGGTTCTTC. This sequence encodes CASSLRTSGRRFF.

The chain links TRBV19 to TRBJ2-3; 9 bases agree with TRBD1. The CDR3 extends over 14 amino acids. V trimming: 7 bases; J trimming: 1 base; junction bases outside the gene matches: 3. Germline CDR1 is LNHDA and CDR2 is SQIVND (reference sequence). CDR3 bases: TGTGCCAGTATGGGGGACAGGGGCACAGATACGCAGTATTTT. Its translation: CASMGDRGTDTQYF.

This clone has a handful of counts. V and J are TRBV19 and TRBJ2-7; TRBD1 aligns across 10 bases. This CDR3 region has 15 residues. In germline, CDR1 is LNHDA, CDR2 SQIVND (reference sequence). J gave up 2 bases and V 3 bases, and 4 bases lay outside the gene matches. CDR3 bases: TGTGCCAGTAGTATCACCGGGACAGGGGCCTACGAGCAGTACTTC. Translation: CASSITGTGAYEQYF.

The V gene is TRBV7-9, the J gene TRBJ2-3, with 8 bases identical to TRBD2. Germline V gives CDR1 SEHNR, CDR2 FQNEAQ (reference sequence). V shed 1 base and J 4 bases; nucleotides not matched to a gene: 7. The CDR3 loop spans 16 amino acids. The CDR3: CASSLVLAGAPDTQYF. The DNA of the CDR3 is TGTGCCAGCAGCTTAGTGCTAGCGGGCGCACCAGATACGCAGTATTTT. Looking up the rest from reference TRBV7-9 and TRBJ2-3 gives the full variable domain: DTGVSQNPRHKITKRGQNVTFRCDPISEHNRLYWYRQTLGQGPEFLTYFQNEAQLEKSRLLSDRFSAERPKGSFSTLEIQRTEQGDSAMYLCASSLVLAGAPDTQYFGPGTRLTVL.

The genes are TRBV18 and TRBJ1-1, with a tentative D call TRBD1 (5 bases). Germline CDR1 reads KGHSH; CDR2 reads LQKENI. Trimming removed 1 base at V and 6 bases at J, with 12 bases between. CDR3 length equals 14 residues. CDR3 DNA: TGTGCCAGCTCACCACAGGGGACTGGGGCTGAAGCTTTCTTT. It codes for CASSPQGTGAEAFF. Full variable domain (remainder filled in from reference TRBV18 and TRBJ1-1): NAGVMQNPRHLVRRRGQEARLRCSPMKGHSHVYWYRQLPEEGLKFMVYLQKENIIDESGMPKERFSAEFPKEGPSILRIQQVVRGDSAAYFCASSPQGTGAEAFFGQGTRLTVV.

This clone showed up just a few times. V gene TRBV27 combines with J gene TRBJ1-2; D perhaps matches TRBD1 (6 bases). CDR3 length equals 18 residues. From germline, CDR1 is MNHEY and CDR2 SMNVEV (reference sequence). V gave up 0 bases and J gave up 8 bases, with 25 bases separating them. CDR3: CASSLSFAQGEGWGGYTF. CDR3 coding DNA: TGTGCCAGCAGTTTATCCTTTGCACAGGGAGAGGGGTGGGGGGGCTACACCTTC.

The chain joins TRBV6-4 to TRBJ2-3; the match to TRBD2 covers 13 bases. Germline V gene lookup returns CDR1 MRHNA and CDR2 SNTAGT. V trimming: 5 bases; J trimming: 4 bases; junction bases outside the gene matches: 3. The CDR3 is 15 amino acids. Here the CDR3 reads CASSTSGGASDTQYF. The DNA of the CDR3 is TGTGCCAGCAGTACTAGCGGGGGGGCCTCAGATACGCAGTATTTT.

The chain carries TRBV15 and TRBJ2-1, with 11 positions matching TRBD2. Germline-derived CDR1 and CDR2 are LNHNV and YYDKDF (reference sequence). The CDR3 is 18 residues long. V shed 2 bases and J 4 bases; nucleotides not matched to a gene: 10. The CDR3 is CATSRKPVGLAEYNEQFF. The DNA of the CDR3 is TGTGCCACCAGCAGAAAACCCGTGGGACTAGCGGAGTACAATGAGCAGTTCTTC.

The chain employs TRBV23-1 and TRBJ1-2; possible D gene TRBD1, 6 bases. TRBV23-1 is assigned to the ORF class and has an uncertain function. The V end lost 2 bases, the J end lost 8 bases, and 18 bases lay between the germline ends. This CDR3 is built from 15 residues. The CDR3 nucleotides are TGCGCCAGCAGTCAACGAAGACAGGTGGATCCGGGCTACACCTTC. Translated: CASSQRRQVDPGYTF.

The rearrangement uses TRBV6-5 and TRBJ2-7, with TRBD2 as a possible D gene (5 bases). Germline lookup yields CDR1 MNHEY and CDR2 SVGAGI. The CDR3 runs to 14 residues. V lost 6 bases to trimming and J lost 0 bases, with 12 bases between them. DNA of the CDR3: TGTGCCAGCAGAAGGACGGGAAGCTCCTACGAGCAGTACTTC. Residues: CASRRTGSSYEQYF.

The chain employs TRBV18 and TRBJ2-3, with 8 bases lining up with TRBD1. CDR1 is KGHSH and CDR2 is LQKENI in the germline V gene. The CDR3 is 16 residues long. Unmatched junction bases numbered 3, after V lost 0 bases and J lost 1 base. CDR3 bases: TGTGCCAGCTCACCACCTCCGGGACAGGGCACAGATACGCAGTATTTT. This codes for CASSPPPGQGTDTQYF.

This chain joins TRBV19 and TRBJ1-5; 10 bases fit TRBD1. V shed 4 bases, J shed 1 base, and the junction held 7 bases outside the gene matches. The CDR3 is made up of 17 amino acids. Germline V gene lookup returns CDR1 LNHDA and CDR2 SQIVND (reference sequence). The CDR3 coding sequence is TGTGCCAGTAGTACGGGACAGGGGAGAACGAGCAATCAGCCCCAGCATTTT. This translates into CASSTGQGRTSNQPQHF.

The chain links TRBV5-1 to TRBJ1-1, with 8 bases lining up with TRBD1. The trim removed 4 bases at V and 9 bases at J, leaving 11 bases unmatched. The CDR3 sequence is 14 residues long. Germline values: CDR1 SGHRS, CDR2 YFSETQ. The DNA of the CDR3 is TGCGCCAGCAGCCCTGGGGACAGGTCGGTGAAAGCTTTCTTT. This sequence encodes CASSPGDRSVKAFF.

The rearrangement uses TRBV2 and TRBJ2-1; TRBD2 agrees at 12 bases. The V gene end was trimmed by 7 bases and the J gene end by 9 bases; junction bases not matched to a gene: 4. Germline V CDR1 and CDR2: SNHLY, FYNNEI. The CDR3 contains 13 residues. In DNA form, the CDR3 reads TGTGCCAGCATGAGACTAGCGGGAGTTGAGCAGTTCTTC. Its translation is CASMRLAGVEQFF.

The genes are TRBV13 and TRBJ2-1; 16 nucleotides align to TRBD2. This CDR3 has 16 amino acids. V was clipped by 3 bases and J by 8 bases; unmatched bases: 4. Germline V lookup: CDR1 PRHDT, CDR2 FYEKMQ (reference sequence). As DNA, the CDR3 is TGTGCCAGCAGCTTGGGACTAGCGGGGGGGCCGGATGAGCAGTTCTTC. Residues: CASSLGLAGGPDEQFF. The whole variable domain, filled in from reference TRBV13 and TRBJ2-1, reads AAGVIQSPRHLIKEKRETATLKCYPIPRHDTVYWYQQGPGQDPQFLISFYEKMQSDKGSIPDRFSAQQFSDYHSELNMSSLELGDSALYFCASSLGLAGGPDEQFFGPGTRLTVL.